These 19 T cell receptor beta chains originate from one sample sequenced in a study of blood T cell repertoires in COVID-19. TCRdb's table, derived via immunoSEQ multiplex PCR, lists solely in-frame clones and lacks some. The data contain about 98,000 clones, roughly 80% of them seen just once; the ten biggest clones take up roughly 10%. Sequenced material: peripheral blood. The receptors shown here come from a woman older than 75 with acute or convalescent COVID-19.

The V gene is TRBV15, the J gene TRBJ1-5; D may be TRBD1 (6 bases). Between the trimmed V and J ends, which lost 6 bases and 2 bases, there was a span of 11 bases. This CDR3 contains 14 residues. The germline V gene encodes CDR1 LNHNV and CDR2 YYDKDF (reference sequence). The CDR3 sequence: CATSVQGGNQPQHF. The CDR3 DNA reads TGTGCCACCAGTGTACAGGGTGGCAATCAGCCCCAGCATTTT. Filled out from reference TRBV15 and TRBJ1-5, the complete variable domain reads DAMVIQNPRYQVTQFGKPVTLSCSQTLNHNVMYWYQQKSSQAPKLLFHYYDKDFNNEADTPDNFQSRRPNTSFCFLDIRSPGLGDTAMYLCATSVQGGNQPQHFGDGTRLSIL.

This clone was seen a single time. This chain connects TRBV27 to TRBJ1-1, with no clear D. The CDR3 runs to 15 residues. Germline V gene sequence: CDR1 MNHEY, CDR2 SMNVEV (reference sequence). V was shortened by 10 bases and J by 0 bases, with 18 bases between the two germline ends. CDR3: CATASMGTLNTEAFF. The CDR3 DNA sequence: TGTGCCACGGCAAGCATGGGCACCCTGAACACTGAAGCTTTCTTT.

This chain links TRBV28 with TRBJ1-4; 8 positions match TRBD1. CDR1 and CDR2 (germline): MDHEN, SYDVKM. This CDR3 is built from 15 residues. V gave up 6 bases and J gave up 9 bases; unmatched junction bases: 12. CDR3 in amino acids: CASRATGTGEKKLFF. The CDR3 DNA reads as TGTGCCAGCAGGGCCACCGGGACAGGAGAGAAAAAACTGTTTTTT. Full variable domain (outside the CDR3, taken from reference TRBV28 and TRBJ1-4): DVKVTQSSRYLVKRTGEKVFLECVQDMDHENMFWYRQDPGLGLRLIYFSYDVKMKEKGDIPEGYSVSREKKERFSLILESASTNQTSMYLCASRATGTGEKKLFFGSGTQLSVL.

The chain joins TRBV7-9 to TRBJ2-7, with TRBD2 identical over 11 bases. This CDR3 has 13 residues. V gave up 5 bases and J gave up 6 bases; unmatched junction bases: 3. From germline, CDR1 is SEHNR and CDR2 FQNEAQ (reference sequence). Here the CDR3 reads CASSPGLAGEQYF. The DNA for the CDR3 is TGTGCCAGCAGCCCAGGACTAGCGGGCGAGCAGTACTTC.

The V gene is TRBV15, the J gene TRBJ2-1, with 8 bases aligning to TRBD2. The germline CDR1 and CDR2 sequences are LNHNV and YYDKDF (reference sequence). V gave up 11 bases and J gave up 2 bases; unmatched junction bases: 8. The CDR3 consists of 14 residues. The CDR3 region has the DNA TGTGCCTCATCCGGGGGGGCCCCCTACAATGAGCAGTTCTTC. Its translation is CASSGGAPYNEQFF.

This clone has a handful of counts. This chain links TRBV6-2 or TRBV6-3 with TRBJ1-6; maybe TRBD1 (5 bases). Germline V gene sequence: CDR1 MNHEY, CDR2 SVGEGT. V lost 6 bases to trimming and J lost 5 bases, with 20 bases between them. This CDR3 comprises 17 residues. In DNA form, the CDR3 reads TGTGCCAGCAGCCCCACCAGGGAGGTGTGGAATAATTCACCCCTCCACTTT. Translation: CASSPTREVWNNSPLHF.

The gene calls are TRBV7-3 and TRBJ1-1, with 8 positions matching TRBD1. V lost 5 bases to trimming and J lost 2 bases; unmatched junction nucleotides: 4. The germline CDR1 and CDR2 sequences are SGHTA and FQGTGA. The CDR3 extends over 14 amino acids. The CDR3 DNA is TGTGCCAGCAGCAGTCAGGGGGCTAACACTGAAGCTTTCTTT. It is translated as CASSSQGANTEAFF. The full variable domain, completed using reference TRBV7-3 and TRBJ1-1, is GAGVSQTPSNKVTEKGKYVELRCDPISGHTALYWYRQSLGQGPEFLIYFQGTGAADDSGLPNDRFFAVRPEGSVSTLKIQRTERGDSAVYLCASSSQGANTEAFFGQGTRLTVV.

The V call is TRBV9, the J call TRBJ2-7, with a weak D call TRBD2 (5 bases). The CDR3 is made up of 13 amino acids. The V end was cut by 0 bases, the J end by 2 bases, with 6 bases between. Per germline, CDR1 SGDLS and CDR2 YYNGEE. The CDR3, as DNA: TGTGCCAGCAGCGTAGACGGGACCTACGAGCAGTACGTC. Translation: CASSVDGTYEQYV.

The CDR3 DNA follows: TGTGCCAGCAGTTCGGGTAACACCGGGGAGCTGTTTTTT. This gives the protein CASSSGNTGELFF. V and J are TRBV28 and TRBJ2-2, with D unclear. In germline, CDR1 is MDHEN, CDR2 SYDVKM. The V end was cut by 4 bases, the J end by 2 bases, with 5 bases between. This CDR3 comprises 13 residues.

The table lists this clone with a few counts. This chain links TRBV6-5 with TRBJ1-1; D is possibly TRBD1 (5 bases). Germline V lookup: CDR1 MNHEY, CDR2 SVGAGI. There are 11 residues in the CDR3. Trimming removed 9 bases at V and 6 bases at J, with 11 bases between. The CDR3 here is CASAKGAEAFF. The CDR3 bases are TGTGCCAGTGCCAAAGGGGCTGAAGCTTTCTTT.

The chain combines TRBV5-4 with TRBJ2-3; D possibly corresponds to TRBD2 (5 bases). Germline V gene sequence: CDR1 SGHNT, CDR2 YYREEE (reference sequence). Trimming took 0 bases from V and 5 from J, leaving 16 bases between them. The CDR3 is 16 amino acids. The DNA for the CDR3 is TGTGCCAGCAGCTTGGCCGTGTCTGGGAGAGGAGATACGCAGTATTTT. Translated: CASSLAVSGRGDTQYF.

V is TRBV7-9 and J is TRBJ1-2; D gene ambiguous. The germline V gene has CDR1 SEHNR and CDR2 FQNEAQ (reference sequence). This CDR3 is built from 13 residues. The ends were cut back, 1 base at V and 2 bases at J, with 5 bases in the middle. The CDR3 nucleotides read TGTGCCAGCAGCTTAGAACAGAACTATGGCTACACCTTC. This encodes CASSLEQNYGYTF.

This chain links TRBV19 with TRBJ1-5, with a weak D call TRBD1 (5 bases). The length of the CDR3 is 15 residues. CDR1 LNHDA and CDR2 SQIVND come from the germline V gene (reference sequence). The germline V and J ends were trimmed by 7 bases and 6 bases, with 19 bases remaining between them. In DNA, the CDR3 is TGTGCCAGTAAGGTCAGGGTCGGATTGGGTCAGCCCCAGCATTTT. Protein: CASKVRVGLGQPQHF.

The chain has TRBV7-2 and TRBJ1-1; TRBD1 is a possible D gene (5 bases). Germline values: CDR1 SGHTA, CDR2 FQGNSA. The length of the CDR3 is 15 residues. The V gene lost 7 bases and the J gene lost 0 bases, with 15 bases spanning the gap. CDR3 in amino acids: CASNRPGGVNTEAFF. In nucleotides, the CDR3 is TGTGCCAGCAACCGCCCCGGGGGGGTGAACACTGAAGCTTTCTTT.

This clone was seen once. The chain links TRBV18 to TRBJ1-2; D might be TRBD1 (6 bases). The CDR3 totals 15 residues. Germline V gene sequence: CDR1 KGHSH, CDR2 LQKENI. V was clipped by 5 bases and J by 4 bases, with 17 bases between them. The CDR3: CASSNQGRVLYGYTF. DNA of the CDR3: TGTGCCAGCTCAAACCAGGGGAGGGTCCTCTATGGCTACACCTTC.

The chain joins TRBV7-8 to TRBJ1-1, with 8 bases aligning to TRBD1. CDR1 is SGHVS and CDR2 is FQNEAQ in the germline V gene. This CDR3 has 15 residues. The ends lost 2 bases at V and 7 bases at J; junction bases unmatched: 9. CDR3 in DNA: TGTGCCAGCAGCTTATGGACAGGGCGGGCGCTTGAAGCTTTCTTT. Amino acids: CASSLWTGRALEAFF.

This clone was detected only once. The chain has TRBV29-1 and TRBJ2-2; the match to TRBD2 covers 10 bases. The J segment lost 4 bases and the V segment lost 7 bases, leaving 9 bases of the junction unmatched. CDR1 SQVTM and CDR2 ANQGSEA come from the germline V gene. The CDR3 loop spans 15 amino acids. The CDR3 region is CSARAGGPRTGELFF. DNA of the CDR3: TGCAGCGCCAGAGCGGGGGGGCCGCGCACCGGGGAGCTGTTTTTT.

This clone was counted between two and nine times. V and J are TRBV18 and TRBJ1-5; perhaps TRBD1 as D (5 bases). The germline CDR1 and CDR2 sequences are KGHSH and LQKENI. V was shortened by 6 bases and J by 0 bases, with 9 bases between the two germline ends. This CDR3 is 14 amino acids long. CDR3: CASSPGGSNQPQHF. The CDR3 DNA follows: TGTGCCAGCTCGCCGGGGGGTAGCAATCAGCCCCAGCATTTT.

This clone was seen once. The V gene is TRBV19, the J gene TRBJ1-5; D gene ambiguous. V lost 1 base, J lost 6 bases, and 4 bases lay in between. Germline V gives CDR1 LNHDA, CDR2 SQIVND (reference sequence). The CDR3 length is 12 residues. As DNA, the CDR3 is TGTGCCAGTAGTATAGGAGGTCAGCCCCAGCATTTT. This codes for CASSIGGQPQHF.